This is a list of T cell receptor beta chains from one sample in a study of T cell changes during pregnancy in multiple sclerosis. Some clones are missing from TCRdb's copy, which holds only in-frame ones; the method was immunoSEQ multiplex PCR. The sample lists 65,000 to 70,000 clones, about 91% seen once, with roughly 2.1% in the top ten. Sequenced material: peripheral blood, taken in the first trimester of pregnancy. The receptors were sampled from a female donor with multiple sclerosis, enrolled in a pregnancy study. Both conserved end residues are part of each CDR3. Fields, in order: CDR3 protein, CDR3 DNA, J gene, clone size, D gene, V gene. A D gene is named only where the DNA matches it firmly. Only part of the rows carry a size: once, few, many, or a class if the clone is expanded.

CDR3 protein: CASSYTGGSGNTIYF
CDR3 DNA: TGTGCCAGCAGTTATACAGGGGGCTCTGGAAACACCATATATTTT
J gene: TRBJ1-3
clone size: NA
D gene: TRBD1
V gene: TRBV27

CDR3 protein: CASSWGQGGTEAFF
CDR3 DNA: TGTGCCAGCAGCTGGGGACAGGGGGGAACTGAAGCTTTCTTT
J gene: TRBJ1-1
clone size: once
D gene: TRBD1
V gene: TRBV27

CDR3 protein: CASSRGQVTPSTDTQYF
CDR3 DNA: TGTGCCAGCAGTAGGGGACAGGTGACCCCTAGCACAGATACGCAGTATTTT
J gene: TRBJ2-3
clone size: NA
D gene: TRBD1
V gene: TRBV2

CDR3 protein: CASSYRGRSAKLFF
CDR3 DNA: TGTGCCAGCAGTTACCGTGGCAGGTCCGCAAAACTGTTTTTT
J gene: TRBJ1-4
clone size: NA
D gene: NA
V gene: TRBV6-5

CDR3 protein: CASSTDRLAYNEQFF
CDR3 DNA: TGTGCCAGCAGCACAGACAGGTTGGCTTACAATGAGCAGTTCTTC
J gene: TRBJ2-1
clone size: NA
D gene: NA
V gene: TRBV7-2

CDR3 protein: CAWGGGDRSAFF
CDR3 DNA: TGTGCCTGGGGGGGTGGGGACAGATCGGCTTTCTTT
J gene: TRBJ1-1
clone size: NA
D gene: TRBD1
V gene: TRBV30

CDR3 protein: CASSHASGGFSEEQYF
CDR3 DNA: TGTGCCAGCAGCCATGCTAGCGGCGGTTTTTCAGAAGAGCAGTACTTC
J gene: TRBJ2-7
clone size: NA
D gene: TRBD2
V gene: TRBV11-2

CDR3 protein: CASTPRGRGQPQHF
CDR3 DNA: TGTGCCAGTACCCCAAGGGGCCGGGGGCAGCCCCAGCATTTT
J gene: TRBJ1-5
clone size: NA
D gene: NA
V gene: TRBV19

CDR3 protein: CASSAQGDTEAFF
CDR3 DNA: TGTGCCAGCAGCGCACAGGGAGATACTGAAGCTTTCTTT
J gene: TRBJ1-1
clone size: NA
D gene: NA
V gene: TRBV7-3

CDR3 protein: CASSPGNYGYTF
CDR3 DNA: TGCGCCAGCAGCCCAGGGAACTATGGCTACACCTTC
J gene: TRBJ1-2
clone size: NA
D gene: NA
V gene: TRBV4-1

CDR3 protein: CAWSDSLEAFF
CDR3 DNA: TGTGCCTGGAGCGACAGCCTTGAAGCTTTCTTT
J gene: TRBJ1-1
clone size: NA
D gene: NA
V gene: TRBV30

CDR3 protein: CATSRELATGEAFF
CDR3 DNA: TGTGCCACCAGCAGAGAACTAGCGACTGGGGAAGCTTTCTTT
J gene: TRBJ1-1
clone size: NA
D gene: NA
V gene: TRBV15

CDR3 protein: CASSEGATLINYGYTF
CDR3 DNA: TGTGCCAGCAGTGAAGGGGCCACTTTGATTAACTATGGCTACACCTTC
J gene: TRBJ1-2
clone size: NA
D gene: NA
V gene: TRBV2

CDR3 protein: CASSLEANTEAFF
CDR3 DNA: TGCGCCAGCAGCTTGGAAGCGAACACTGAAGCTTTCTTT
J gene: TRBJ1-1
clone size: few
D gene: NA
V gene: TRBV5-1

CDR3 protein: CASSQDRSGNYEQYF
CDR3 DNA: TGCGCCAGCAGCCAAGATCGGTCAGGAAACTACGAGCAGTACTTC
J gene: TRBJ2-7
clone size: NA
D gene: NA
V gene: TRBV4-1

CDR3 protein: CASSPDRAEKLFF
CDR3 DNA: TGTGCCAGCAGCCCGGACAGGGCTGAAAAACTGTTTTTT
J gene: TRBJ1-4
clone size: NA
D gene: TRBD1
V gene: TRBV6-5

CDR3 protein: CASSFGTESYNEQFF
CDR3 DNA: TGTGCCAGCAGCTTTGGCACAGAGTCCTACAATGAGCAGTTCTTC
J gene: TRBJ2-1
clone size: NA
D gene: NA
V gene: TRBV5-4